This T cell receptor beta chain was observed in a study of human T cells and chemical hapten exposure. At the level of the study: Predominantly women, the patients had alopecia areata, totalis or universalis.

CDR1 is SGHTA, CDR2 FQGNSA, per germline. Trimming took off 2 bases at V and 5 bases at J, with 12 bases between the two ends. The CDR3 is 15 amino acids. Unique molecular identifiers were affixed to discrete cDNA molecules within the library. TCRdb recomputed calls from the RACE reads with MiXCR, one row per CDR3 protein. The sample lists approximately 52,000 distinct CDR3 sequences, approximately 9.8% occurring once. Stated time point: pre-sensitization, week 0. Treatment reported: therapeutic diphenylcyclopropenone sensitization with weekly scalp DPC. The source was whole blood, collected in connection with sensitization to the hapten diphenylcyclopropenone (DPC). The rearrangement uses TRBV7-2 and TRBJ1-4; the D gene is possibly TRBD1 (5 bases). This receptor was obtained from a woman between 40 and 50 years old with alopecia areata. Some clones in this sample may be carry-over from other donors' samples. The CDR3 protein is CASSLQSGPNEKLFF. The DNA of the CDR3 is TGTGCCAGCAGCTTACAATCGGGACCAAATGAAAAACTGTTTTTT.